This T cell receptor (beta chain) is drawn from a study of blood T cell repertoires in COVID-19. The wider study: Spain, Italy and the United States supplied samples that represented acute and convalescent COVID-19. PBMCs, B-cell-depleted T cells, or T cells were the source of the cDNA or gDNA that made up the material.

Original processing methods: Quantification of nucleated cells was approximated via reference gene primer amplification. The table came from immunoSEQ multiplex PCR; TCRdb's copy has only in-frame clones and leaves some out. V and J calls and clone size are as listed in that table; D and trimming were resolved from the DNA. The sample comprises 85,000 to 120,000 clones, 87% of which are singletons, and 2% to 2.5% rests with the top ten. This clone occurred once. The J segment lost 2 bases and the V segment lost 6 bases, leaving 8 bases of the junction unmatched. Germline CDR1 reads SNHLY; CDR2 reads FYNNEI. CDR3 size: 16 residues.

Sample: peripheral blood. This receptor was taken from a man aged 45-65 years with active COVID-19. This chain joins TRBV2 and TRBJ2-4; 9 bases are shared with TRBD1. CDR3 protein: CASSDAGTGPKNIQYF. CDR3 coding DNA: TGTGCCAGCAGCGATGCCGGGACAGGGCCCAAAAACATTCAGTACTTC. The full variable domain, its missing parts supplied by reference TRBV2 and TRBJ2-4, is EPEVTQTPSHQVTQMGQEVILRCVPISNHLYFYWYRQILGQKVEFLVSFYNNEISEKSEIFDDQFSVERPDGSNFTLKIRSTKLEDSAMYFCASSDAGTGPKNIQYFGAGTRLSVL.